A selection of T cell receptor beta chains follows, all from one sample in a study of blood T cell repertoires in COVID-19. Using immunoSEQ multiplex PCR, the repertoire was profiled, and TCRdb retains in-frame clones only, with some absent. The sample has around 65,000 clones; about 81% are singletons. The sample comprised peripheral blood. These receptors all come from a human donor in a cohort sampled during active COVID-19. Both conserved end residues are part of each CDR3. The D gene is left open where the match is weak. Clone size is not always given. Where it is, it says once, few, many or a class for expanded clones.

cdr3_nt cdr3_aa d_call v_call clone_size j_call
TGTGCCAGCAGCCAGGACGGGGGTAGGGAAAAACTGTTTTTT CASSQDGGREKLFF NA TRBV7-9 once TRBJ1-4
TGTGCCAGCAGCTTGGACGGGACAGCGAACACTGAAGCTTTCTTT CASSLDGTANTEAFF TRBD1 TRBV7-9 NA TRBJ1-1
TGTGCCAGCAGCGTCCCTTCTAGCGGGGACACCTACGAGCAGTACTTC CASSVPSSGDTYEQYF TRBD2 TRBV7-8 NA TRBJ2-7
TGTGCCAGCAGTCCCCAGGGGACCTACGAGCAGTACTTC CASSPQGTYEQYF NA TRBV6-2/TRBV6-3 NA TRBJ2-7
TGTGCCAGCAGCCAACAAGCGGCTGGCGAGCAGTACTTC CASSQQAAGEQYF NA TRBV14 NA TRBJ2-7
TGTGCCAGCAGGCGGGCGGCGAGTAACACCGGGGAGCTGTTTTTT CASRRAASNTGELFF NA TRBV7-8 NA TRBJ2-2
TGTGCCAGTAGTCCCGGGACAGGGTTTAACTCCGAGCAGTACTTC CASSPGTGFNSEQYF TRBD1 TRBV19 NA TRBJ2-7
TGTGCCAGCAGCTTGGTGGACAGCCAAGAGACCCAGTACTTC CASSLVDSQETQYF NA TRBV5-6 NA TRBJ2-5
TGCGCCAGCAGCCCCTATGGGACTAGCGGCCGCAATGAGCAGTTCTTC CASSPYGTSGRNEQFF TRBD2 TRBV5-1 NA TRBJ2-1
TGTGCCACCAGTGATAGTACAGGGAAGAGGGTTCAGTACTTC CATSDSTGKRVQYF NA TRBV24-1 NA TRBJ2-4
TGCGCCAGCAGCCAAGATCGGGCTAGCGGGTCCAATGAGCAGTTCTTC CASSQDRASGSNEQFF TRBD2 TRBV4-1 NA TRBJ2-1
TGTGCCAGCGGGGAGGGGGATGAGCAGTTCTTC CASGEGDEQFF NA TRBV14 NA TRBJ2-1
TGTGCCAGCAGTGACAGGGCGGGTGACACCGGGGAGCTGTTTTTT CASSDRAGDTGELFF TRBD1 TRBV28 NA TRBJ2-2
TGTGCCAGCAGCTTCGGGACTCCTCTCGGGGAGCAGTACTTC CASSFGTPLGEQYF NA TRBV7-9 few TRBJ2-7
TGTGCCAGCAGCTTACGGGAGACTGAGCAGTTCTTC CASSLRETEQFF NA TRBV11-1 once TRBJ2-1
TGCGCCAGCAGCTTAGGGTGGTCTAGCGGGACCACAGATACGCAGTATTTT CASSLGWSSGTTDTQYF TRBD2 TRBV5-1 NA TRBJ2-3
TGTGCCAGCAGCTTAGGCGGGACAGAGCCATCCTATGGCTACACCTTC CASSLGGTEPSYGYTF TRBD1 TRBV5-6 NA TRBJ1-2
TGTGCCAGCAGCTCACAGGGGTATGGGAACACCATATATTTT CASSSQGYGNTIYF TRBD1 TRBV7-2 NA TRBJ1-3
TGTGCCAGCAGCTTAGTGTTTGGCGGGAGGGCCCCCGCCGGGGAGCTGTTTTTT CASSLVFGGRAPAGELFF TRBD2 TRBV7-9 few TRBJ2-2
TGTGCCAGCAGCTTCAATGGGGCTTCGGATCAGCCCCAGCATTTT CASSFNGASDQPQHF NA TRBV5-4 few TRBJ1-5
TGTGCCACCAGTGATTCGGCGGAAGAGACCCAGTACTTC CATSDSAEETQYF NA TRBV24-1 NA TRBJ2-5
TGTGCTTGGGGGGACTCGGCTTACAATGAGCAGTTCTTC CAWGDSAYNEQFF NA TRBV11-2 NA TRBJ2-1
TGTGCCAGCAGCCAGGGGCCGCTTGAAGCTTTCTTT CASSQGPLEAFF NA TRBV11-1 NA TRBJ1-1
TGCAGTGCGATTAGCGCGAATGGCTACACCTTC CSAISANGYTF NA TRBV20-1 once TRBJ1-2
TGTGCCCGGGGCCCCCCAGGGGCGCGATTTTCGGGCACAGATACGCAGTATTTT CARGPPGARFSGTDTQYF NA TRBV30 NA TRBJ2-3
TGTGCCAGCCCCGGTGGAGTTGAAGCTTTCTTT CASPGGVEAFF NA TRBV6-5 NA TRBJ1-1
TGCGCCAGTTGCATAACCTTACGGGAGACCCAGTACTTC CASCITLRETQYF NA TRBV10-2 NA TRBJ2-5
TGTGCCAGCAGCGGGCCAAACAATGAAAAACTGTTTTTT CASSGPNNEKLFF NA TRBV7-9 NA TRBJ1-4
TGCGCCAGCAGCCGGTCGCAGGGGGGCGCGGTTCGAGACACTGAAGCTTTCTTT CASSRSQGGAVRDTEAFF TRBD1 TRBV4-1 NA TRBJ1-1
TGTGCCAGCGCGGACAGGGGGCTTTTGAGGCAAGAGACCCAGTACTTC CASADRGLLRQETQYF TRBD1 TRBV2 NA TRBJ2-5
TGTGCCAGTAAAGAAACCGAGAGCTCTGGAAACACCATATATTTT CASKETESSGNTIYF NA TRBV19 NA TRBJ1-3
TGTGCCAGCAGCGTATCGACCGGGAGTGCCACAGATACGCAGTATTTT CASSVSTGSATDTQYF NA TRBV9 NA TRBJ2-3
TGTGCCAGCAGTCTAGCGGGAGGAGAAAGCAATGAGCAGTTCTTC CASSLAGGESNEQFF TRBD2 TRBV7-7 NA TRBJ2-1
TGTGCCAGCAGTCGGGGGACAGATACGCAGTATTTT CASSRGTDTQYF NA TRBV27 NA TRBJ2-3
TGTGCCAGCAGTGGCCCGACAGGGACTTTAGGCGAGCAGTACTTC CASSGPTGTLGEQYF NA TRBV28 NA TRBJ2-7
TGCAGCGTTGACGGCGGCCTCTATGGCTACACCTTC CSVDGGLYGYTF NA TRBV29-1 once TRBJ1-2
TGTGCCAGCAGCCCTGGACAGGGACGGACCGGGGAGCTGTTTTTT CASSPGQGRTGELFF TRBD1 TRBV13 NA TRBJ2-2
TGTGCCAGCAGCTTGGGGGGACAGGGCGGGCAGCCCCAGCATTTT CASSLGGQGGQPQHF TRBD1 TRBV5-6 once TRBJ1-5
TGCAGTGCTACAGACCTCGGGGGCTACACCTTC CSATDLGGYTF NA TRBV20-1 NA TRBJ1-2
TGTGCCAGCAGGAACAGCGGGAGGGCCTACAATGAGCAGTTCTTC CASRNSGRAYNEQFF TRBD2 TRBV28 NA TRBJ2-1
TGTGCCAGCAGCTTGACGCCTAGCGGCTACTACGAGCAGTACTTC CASSLTPSGYYEQYF TRBD2 TRBV5-6 few TRBJ2-7
TGTGCCAGCAGCGGTCCTATCCGGGACAGGGCGAACACCGGGGAGCTGTTTTTT CASSGPIRDRANTGELFF TRBD1 TRBV7-9 NA TRBJ2-2
TGTGCCACCAGTGATGGCGACAGGGCAGAGACCCAGTACTTC CATSDGDRAETQYF TRBD1 TRBV24-1 once TRBJ2-5
TGTGCCAGCAGCTTACAGGGGGCGACGGGCTACACCTTC CASSLQGATGYTF TRBD1 TRBV7-9 few TRBJ1-2
TGTGCCTGGAGTACGACGGGAGAGACCCAGTACTTC CAWSTTGETQYF NA TRBV30 NA TRBJ2-5
TGTGCCAGCAGACCCACCAGGGATTGGAAGCCCCAGCATTTT CASRPTRDWKPQHF NA TRBV6-5 NA TRBJ1-5